The sequence of this T cell receptor (beta chain) was determined in a study of shared clonotypes between healthy human individuals. Study context: The people who gave samples were a couple of women and a few men aged 18 to 49. Study observations and caveats: Rarefaction revealed incomplete sorted-subset sequencing despite large depth. It was only blood that was sampled, and tissue repertoires likely differ. Several donors showed sharing of approximately 5% of naive CD4 clonotypes.

The V and J ends lost 5 bases and 5 bases, in that order; junction bases with no gene match: 9. CDR1 and CDR2 from the germline V gene are SGHTA and FQGTGA. CDR3 size: 16 residues. TCRdb's table, derived via immunoSEQ multiplex PCR, lists solely in-frame clones and lacks some. Here the sample spans about 2.1 million clones, roughly 91% being singletons. Positively selected for CCR7, the CD45RO-negative cells used as naive CD8 cells excluded terminally differentiated effector memory CD45RA+ cells. Notes on this clone: Its antigen is not known.

Material: naive CD8+ T cells from PBMCs. The chain carries TRBV7-3 and TRBJ2-1; TRBD2 aligns across 10 bases. The receptor was derived from a man younger than 30 in good health. Some clones in this sample may be carry-over from other donors' samples. The DNA for the CDR3 is TGTGCCAGCAGCCCCCGCGGGGGACTAGCGAACAATGAGCAGTTCTTC. Encoded protein: CASSPRGGLANNEQFF.